A single sample gave rise to the 2 T cell receptor beta chains below, sequenced in a study of CD8+ T cells in alopecia areata. Following extraction, RNA underwent reverse transcription to cDNA, which served as the sequencing template. Only in-frame clones appear in the TCRdb table, and some are missing; sequencing was by immunoSEQ multiplex PCR. The top ten clones hold more than 0.95% of a sample with 200,000 to 250,000 clones, roughly two thirds of them seen once. This sample comprised CD4+ T cells sorted from blood, obtained at week 0. These receptors were collected from a human donor with alopecia areata.

The sample holds one count of this clone. Here the CDR3 reads CASSFKLYGYTF. Here the CDR3 DNA reads TGTGCCAGCAGCTTTAAGTTGTATGGCTACACCTTC. This sequence joins TRBV5-4 and TRBJ1-2; D uncertain. This CDR3 comprises 12 residues. With 2 bases removed from V and 5 bases from J, the gap between germline ends came to 7 bases. The germline V gene encodes CDR1 SGHNT and CDR2 YYREEE (reference sequence).

This sequence joins TRBV5-1 and TRBJ2-1; D remains ambiguous. The V end lost 6 bases, the J end lost 5 bases, and 15 bases lay between the germline ends. The CDR3 is 14 amino acids. Germline lookup yields CDR1 SGHRS and CDR2 YFSETQ. The CDR3 protein is CASKEENANNEQFF. In nucleotides, the CDR3 is TGCGCCAGCAAAGAGGAAAATGCCAACAATGAGCAGTTCTTC.